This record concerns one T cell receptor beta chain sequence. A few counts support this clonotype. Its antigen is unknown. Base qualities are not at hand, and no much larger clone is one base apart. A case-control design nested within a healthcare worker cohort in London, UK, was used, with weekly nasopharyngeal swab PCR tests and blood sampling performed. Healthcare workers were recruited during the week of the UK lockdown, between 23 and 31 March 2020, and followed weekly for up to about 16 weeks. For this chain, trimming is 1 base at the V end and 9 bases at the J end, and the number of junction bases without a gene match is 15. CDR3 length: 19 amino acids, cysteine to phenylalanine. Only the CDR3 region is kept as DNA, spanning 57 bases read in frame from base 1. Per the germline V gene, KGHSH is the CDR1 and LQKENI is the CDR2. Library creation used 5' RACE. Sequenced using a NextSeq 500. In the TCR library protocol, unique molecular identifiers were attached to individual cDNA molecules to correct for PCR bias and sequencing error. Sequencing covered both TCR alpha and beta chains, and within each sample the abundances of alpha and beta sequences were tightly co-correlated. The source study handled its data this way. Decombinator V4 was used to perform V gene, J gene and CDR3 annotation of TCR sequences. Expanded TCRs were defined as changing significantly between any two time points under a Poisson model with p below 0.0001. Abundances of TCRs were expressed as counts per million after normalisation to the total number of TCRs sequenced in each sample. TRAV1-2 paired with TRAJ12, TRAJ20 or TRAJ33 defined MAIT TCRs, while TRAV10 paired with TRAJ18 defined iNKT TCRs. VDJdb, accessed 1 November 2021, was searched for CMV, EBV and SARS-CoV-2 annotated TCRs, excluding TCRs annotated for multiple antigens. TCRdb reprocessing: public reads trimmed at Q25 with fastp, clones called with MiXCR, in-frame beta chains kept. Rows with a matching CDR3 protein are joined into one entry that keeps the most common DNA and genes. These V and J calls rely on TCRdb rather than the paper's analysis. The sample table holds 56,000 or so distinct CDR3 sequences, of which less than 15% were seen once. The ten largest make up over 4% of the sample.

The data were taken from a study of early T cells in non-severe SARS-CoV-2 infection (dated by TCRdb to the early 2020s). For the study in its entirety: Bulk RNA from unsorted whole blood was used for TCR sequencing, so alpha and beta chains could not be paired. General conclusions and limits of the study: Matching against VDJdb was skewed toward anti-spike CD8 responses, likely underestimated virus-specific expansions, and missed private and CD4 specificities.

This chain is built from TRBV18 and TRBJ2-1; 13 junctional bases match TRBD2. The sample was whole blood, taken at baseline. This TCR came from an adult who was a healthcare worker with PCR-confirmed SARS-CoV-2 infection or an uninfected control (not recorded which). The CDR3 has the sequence CASSPLPRGLAGVGGEQFF. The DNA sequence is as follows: TGTGCCAGCTCACCACTTCCCCGCGGACTAGCGGGAGTAGGTGGTGAGCAGTTCTTC.